This TCR beta chain was found in a study of blood T cell repertoires in COVID-19. A few counts support this clone. V gave up 3 bases and J gave up 6 bases; unmatched junction bases: 8. The CDR3 covers 17 residues. CDR1 and CDR2 from the germline V gene are ENHRY and SYGVKD. Per the original methods: Reference gene primer amplification gave estimated nucleated cell counts. Sequencing was performed with immunoSEQ multiplex PCR; in TCRdb, only in-frame clones are kept and a portion is missing. V and J calls and clone size come straight from that table; D and trimming were deduced from the DNA. The data hold tens of thousands of clones, with less than 85% observed a single time.

Sequencing was carried out using peripheral blood. This receptor was obtained from a man aged 70 or older with acute or convalescent COVID-19. The genes are TRBV10-3 and TRBJ2-1; 13 positions match TRBD2. The DNA for the CDR3 is TGTGCCATCAGTGATCCCTCACTAGCGGGAGGGTTCAATGAGCAGTTCTTC. Its translation is CAISDPSLAGGFNEQFF.